A selection of T cell receptor beta chains follows, all from one sample in a study of shared clonotypes between healthy human individuals. Assay used: immunoSEQ multiplex PCR; TCRdb lists only in-frame clones, some missing. The sample holds 400,000 to 600,000 clones, more than 75% seen once. The sequenced material came from PBMCs. The receptors shown here come from a woman aged 40 to 49 in good health. Some clones in this sample may be carry-over from other donors' samples. Each CDR3 is given with its conserved first and last residue. The D gene is left open where the match is weak. Clone sizes are given selectively: once, few, many, or a class where the clone is expanded.

d_call: .
j_call: TRBJ2-5
v_call: TRBV19
clone_size: .
cdr3_nt: TGTGCCAGTAGTATGGGAGCGGTTGAGACCCAGTACTTC
cdr3_aa: CASSMGAVETQYF

d_call: .
j_call: TRBJ2-7
v_call: TRBV2
clone_size: .
cdr3_nt: TGTGCCAGCAGCGAGCGTCGGGGCGACGAGCAGTACTTC
cdr3_aa: CASSERRGDEQYF

d_call: .
j_call: TRBJ2-7
v_call: TRBV9
clone_size: .
cdr3_nt: TGTGCCAGCAGCGCCCAGCTAGGGCTCGAGCAGTACTTC
cdr3_aa: CASSAQLGLEQYF

d_call: .
j_call: TRBJ1-1
v_call: TRBV10-1
clone_size: .
cdr3_nt: TGCGCCAGCAGTCCTTATCAGAACACTGAAGCTTTCTTT
cdr3_aa: CASSPYQNTEAFF

d_call: TRBD1
j_call: TRBJ1-3
v_call: TRBV6-4
clone_size: .
cdr3_nt: TGTGCCAGCAGTGTCAAACAGGGGAGGTCTGGAAACACCATATATTTT
cdr3_aa: CASSVKQGRSGNTIYF

d_call: TRBD2
j_call: TRBJ2-3
v_call: TRBV18
clone_size: .
cdr3_nt: TGTGCCAGCTCAACACTAGCGGGAGCAGATACGCAGTATTTT
cdr3_aa: CASSTLAGADTQYF

d_call: TRBD2
j_call: TRBJ2-7
v_call: TRBV5-3
clone_size: .
cdr3_nt: TGTGCCAGAAGCACCTTCTCTAGCGGGAGCGAGCAGTACTTC
cdr3_aa: CARSTFSSGSEQYF

d_call: .
j_call: TRBJ2-1
v_call: TRBV18
clone_size: .
cdr3_nt: TGTGCCAGCTCACCAACAGGGACGAGCTCCTACAATGAGCAGTTCTTC
cdr3_aa: CASSPTGTSSYNEQFF

d_call: .
j_call: TRBJ2-3
v_call: TRBV18
clone_size: .
cdr3_nt: TGTGCCAGCTCACCAGGCGGGGGCACAGATACGCAGTATTTT
cdr3_aa: CASSPGGGTDTQYF

d_call: TRBD2
j_call: TRBJ2-7
v_call: TRBV28
clone_size: few
cdr3_nt: TGTGCCAGCAGTCCGCTAGCGGGAGTGAACTACGAGCAGTACTTC
cdr3_aa: CASSPLAGVNYEQYF

d_call: .
j_call: TRBJ1-2
v_call: TRBV28
clone_size: medium-sized
cdr3_nt: TGTGCCAGCAGTTCTTCCCCTCTTAACTATGGCTACACCTTC
cdr3_aa: CASSSSPLNYGYTF

d_call: .
j_call: TRBJ2-2
v_call: TRBV4-2
clone_size: once
cdr3_nt: TGTGCCAGCAACCCAGGGGGGGGCGCAACCGGGGAGCTGTTTTTT
cdr3_aa: CASNPGGGATGELFF

d_call: TRBD1
j_call: TRBJ2-5
v_call: TRBV7-2
clone_size: .
cdr3_nt: TGTGCCAGCAGCTGGGGGACAGGGGAAATCGGGACCCAGTACTTC
cdr3_aa: CASSWGTGEIGTQYF

d_call: .
j_call: TRBJ1-1
v_call: TRBV27
clone_size: few
cdr3_nt: TGTGCCAGCAGTTTATCCCGTTTTGGCACTGAAGCTTTCTTT
cdr3_aa: CASSLSRFGTEAFF

d_call: TRBD2
j_call: TRBJ2-7
v_call: TRBV5-4
clone_size: .
cdr3_nt: TGTGCCAGCAGCTCCCCGGTAGCGGGGGTACCGGAGCAGTACTTC
cdr3_aa: CASSSPVAGVPEQYF

d_call: .
j_call: TRBJ2-1
v_call: TRBV5-1
clone_size: .
cdr3_nt: TGCGCCAGCAGCTTGGGGATCGACAATGAGCAGTTCTTC
cdr3_aa: CASSLGIDNEQFF

d_call: TRBD2
j_call: TRBJ2-1
v_call: TRBV11-1
clone_size: .
cdr3_nt: TGTGCCAGCATCAGGACTAGCGGGACCAGCTCCTACAATGAGCAGTTCTTC
cdr3_aa: CASIRTSGTSSYNEQFF

d_call: .
j_call: TRBJ2-1
v_call: TRBV27
clone_size: .
cdr3_nt: TGTGCCAGCAGTGTCAGAGGGGTCAGCTCCTACAATGAGCAGTTCTTC
cdr3_aa: CASSVRGVSSYNEQFF

d_call: .
j_call: TRBJ1-2
v_call: TRBV5-4
clone_size: once
cdr3_nt: TGTGCCAGCAGCCAAACGACAGGCGGAGGGTATGGCTACACCTTC
cdr3_aa: CASSQTTGGGYGYTF

d_call: .
j_call: TRBJ1-2
v_call: TRBV7-9
clone_size: .
cdr3_nt: TGTGCCAGCAGCTCGGAGATTAACTATGGCTACACCTTC
cdr3_aa: CASSSEINYGYTF

d_call: .
j_call: TRBJ1-3
v_call: TRBV19
clone_size: .
cdr3_nt: TGTGCCAGTAGTATGGATGGAGGGCGAAACACCATATATTTT
cdr3_aa: CASSMDGGRNTIYF